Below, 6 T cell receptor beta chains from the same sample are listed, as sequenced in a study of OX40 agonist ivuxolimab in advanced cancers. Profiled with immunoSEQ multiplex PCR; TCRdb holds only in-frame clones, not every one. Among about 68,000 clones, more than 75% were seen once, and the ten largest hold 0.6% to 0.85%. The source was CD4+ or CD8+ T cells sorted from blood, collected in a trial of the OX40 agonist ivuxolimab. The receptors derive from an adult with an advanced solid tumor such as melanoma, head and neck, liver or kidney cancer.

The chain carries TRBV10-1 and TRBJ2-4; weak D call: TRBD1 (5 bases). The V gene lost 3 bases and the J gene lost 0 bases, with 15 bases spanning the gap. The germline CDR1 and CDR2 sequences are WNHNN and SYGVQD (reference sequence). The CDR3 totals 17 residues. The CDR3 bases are TGCGCCAGCAGTGAAGTATCTTTGGGGCAAGCCAAAAACATTCAGTACTTC. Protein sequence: CASSEVSLGQAKNIQYF.

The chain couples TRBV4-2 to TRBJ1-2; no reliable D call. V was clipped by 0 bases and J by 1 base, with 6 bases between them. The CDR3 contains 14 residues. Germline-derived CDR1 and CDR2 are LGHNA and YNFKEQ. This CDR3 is CASSQDGLNYGYTF. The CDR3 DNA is TGTGCCAGCAGCCAAGATGGGCTTAACTATGGCTACACCTTC.

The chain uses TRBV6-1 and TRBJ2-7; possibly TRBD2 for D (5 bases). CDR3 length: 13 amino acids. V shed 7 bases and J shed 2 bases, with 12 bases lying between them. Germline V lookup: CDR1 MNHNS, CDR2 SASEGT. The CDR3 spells CASIGFGTYEQYF. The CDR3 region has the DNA TGTGCCAGCATCGGGTTCGGGACCTACGAGCAGTACTTC.

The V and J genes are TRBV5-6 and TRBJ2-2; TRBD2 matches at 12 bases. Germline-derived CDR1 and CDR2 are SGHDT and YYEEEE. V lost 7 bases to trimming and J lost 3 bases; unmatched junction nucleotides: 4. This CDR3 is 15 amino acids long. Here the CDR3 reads CASSGLAGHTGELFF. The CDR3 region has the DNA TGTGCCAGCTCCGGACTAGCGGGACACACCGGGGAGCTGTTTTTT.

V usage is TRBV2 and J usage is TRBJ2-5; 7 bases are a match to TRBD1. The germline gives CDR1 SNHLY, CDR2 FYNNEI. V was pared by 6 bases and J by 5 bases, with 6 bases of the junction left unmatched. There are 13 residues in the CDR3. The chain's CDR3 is CASSYLQGETQYF. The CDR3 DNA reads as TGTGCCAGCAGCTATCTACAGGGGGAGACCCAGTACTTC.

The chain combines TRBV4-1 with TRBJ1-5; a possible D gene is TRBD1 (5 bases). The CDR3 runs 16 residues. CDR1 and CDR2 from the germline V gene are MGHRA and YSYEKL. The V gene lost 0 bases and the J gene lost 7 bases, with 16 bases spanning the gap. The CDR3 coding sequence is TGCGCCAGCAGCCAAGAACCAAGGGGACGTAGGCAGCCCCAGCATTTT. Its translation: CASSQEPRGRRQPQHF.